This TCR beta chain was profiled in a study of radiotherapy plus CTLA-4 blockade in lung cancer. Whole-study context: For about 18% of patients, objective responses occurred, and about 33% had disease control. Overall study results and limits: Interferon-beta, together with early blood T cell clone dynamics, reportedly best predicted response.

Comments on this clone: Its antigen is unknown.

Sequenced by immunoSEQ multiplex PCR; TCRdb stores in-frame clones only, minus some. The sample carries tens of thousands of clones, around 86% recorded once. The sequence came from a human donor with non-small cell lung cancer who had a partial response to radiotherapy plus ipilimumab. Material: peripheral blood, obtained from a patient treated with radiotherapy plus ipilimumab.

The CDR3 here is CASSPQGLGIQNTEAFF. Written as DNA, the CDR3 is TGTGCCAGCTCACCACAGGGGCTGGGTATTCAGAACACTGAAGCTTTCTTT. The V gene is TRBV18, the J gene TRBJ1-1; D might be TRBD1 (5 bases). Per germline, CDR1 KGHSH and CDR2 LQKENI. Trimming stripped 1 base from V and 1 base from J, with 16 bases between. This CDR3 spans 17 amino acids.